These 5 T cell receptor beta chains share one sample of origin, sequenced in a study of regulatory T cells in long-lasting Graves disease. Documented time point: persistent/refractory GD, antithyroid drugs over 5 years with positive TRAb. RNA from PBMCs was the source of the TCR library. For TCR beta, libraries came from iRepertoire HTBI primers and Arm-PCR of CDR3 regions. TCRdb reanalysed the multiplex PCR reads using MiXCR and keeps one entry per CDR3 protein. This sample carries around 400,000 distinct CDR3 sequences, around 20% of them seen once, and the ten largest clones take over 11%. The specimen was peripheral blood mononuclear cells (PBMCs), collected when the disease was refractory, from a patient treated with antithyroid drugs. The source is a female donor with Graves disease.

This clonotype was seen ten or more times. CDR3 protein: CSGRATDRYEQYF. CDR3 nucleotides: TGCAGCGGGAGGGCGACGGACCGCTACGAGCAGTACTTC. The V gene is TRBV29-1, the J gene TRBJ2-7; TRBD2 might be the D (6 bases). The CDR3 sequence is 13 residues long. V was pared by 7 bases and J by 3 bases, with 16 bases between. Germline assignment: CDR1 SQVTM and CDR2 ANQGSEA.

This clonotype was observed a few times. V and J are TRBV15 and TRBJ2-5; 8 bases match TRBD2. The junction had 7 bases not matched to a gene; V was cut back by 0 bases and J by 1 base. From germline, CDR1 is LNHNV and CDR2 YYDKDF (reference sequence). CDR3 length: 17 residues. CDR3 DNA sequence: TGTGCCACCAGCAGAGATCTCGGTAGCGGGGTCCAAGAGACCCAGTACTTC. Amino acids: CATSRDLGSGVQETQYF.

This clonotype was seen more than once but under ten times. The rearrangement joins TRBV30 to TRBJ1-1; D is uncertain. Deletions cut 2 bases from V and 0 bases from J, with 4 bases between. Germline CDR1 reads GTSNPN; CDR2 reads SVGIG (reference sequence). This CDR3 region has 12 residues. As DNA, the CDR3 is TGTGCCTGGAGTAGACTGAACACTGAAGCTTTCTTT. Its protein is CAWSRLNTEAFF.

In this sample, this clonotype turned up many times. This chain connects TRBV20-1 to TRBJ2-7; TRBD1 or TRBD2 may be the D gene (5 bases each). The germline V gene has CDR1 DFQATT and CDR2 SNEGSKA (reference sequence). The CDR3 sequence is 12 residues long. Deletions cut 5 bases from V and 4 bases from J, with 12 bases between. The DNA of the CDR3 is TGCAGTGCTCAGCTGGGGGAATACGAGCAGTACTTC. This codes for CSAQLGEYEQYF.

This clonotype was counted ten times or more. The gene calls are TRBV28 and TRBJ1-1; D gene unclear. V was pared by 5 bases and J by 1 base, with 11 bases between. CDR1 and CDR2 (germline): MDHEN, SYDVKM. There are 14 residues in the CDR3. The CDR3 DNA reads TGTGCCAGCAGTCCCGCCAGTAAGAACACTGAAGCTTTCTTT. Residues: CASSPASKNTEAFF.